Sequencing of this TCR beta chain was carried out in a study of memory CD4+ T cells and cytomegalovirus serostatus (dated by TCRdb to the late 2010s). Background for the entire study: The roughly 33 healthy Belgian adults in the cohort included 9 who were CMV seropositive and roughly 25 who were CMV seronegative. The study sequenced CD4+ memory TCRbeta repertoires of a Belgian cohort with known cytomegalovirus serostatus to replicate a published TCR-based CMV serostatus classifier. Paper-wide results and their limitations: The results were read as suggesting that the CMV-associated TCR signature is, for the most part, present in the CD4+ memory repertoire. Of around 160 previously reported CMV-associated TCRbeta sequences, about 68 appeared in the CD4+ memory repertoires, each in one to five individuals. For CMV serostatus prediction, a median bootstrapped AUC of 0.95 was reached with the original framework, and a median bootstrapped AUC of about 0.9 was reached with a US-trained random forest. Only CD4+CD45RO+ memory cells were sequenced, in contrast to the original study, in which naive and memory CD4+ and CD8+ populations were covered. A median bootstrapped AUC of roughly 0.94 with a 95% CI of 0.76-1.00 was achieved on the Belgian cohort by the original-framework classifier.

A FACSAria II was used to sort memory CD4+ T cells, defined as single viable CD3+CD4+CD8-CD45RO+ cells. CMV serostatus was assessed using a Roche Elecsys assay, by which serum IgG against CMV pp150, pp28, p38 and p52 was detected. Following thawing, total CD4+ T cells were enriched through positive selection using CD4 magnetic microbeads. The samples came from a different study that was designed specifically to examine the CD4+ T cell memory repertoire. Following standard operating procedures, peripheral blood mononuclear cells were isolated and cryopreserved, while serum was kept at -80 degrees C. The staining relied on CD3-PerCP (BW264/56), CD4-APC (RPA-T4), CD45RO-PE (UCHT1) and CD8-Pacific Orange (3B5) antibodies, and Sytox blue was used to exclude non-viable cells. Genomic DNA was extracted from sorted cells with the Quick-DNA Microprep Kit. Amplification of TCRbeta DNA was done with the immunoSEQ hsTCRbeta kit, following the protocol from the manufacturer. TCRbeta libraries were sequenced on an Illumina MiSeq instrument. The paper's processing steps were these. Following removal of out-of-frame sequences, 2.3 million or so distinct TCRbeta sequences were retained, with an average of roughly 67,000 per individual. Two values were used to score each individual: the count of 150 to 200 previously reported CMV-associated TCRbeta sequences and the total count of productive distinct TCRbeta sequences. A beta-binomial model was reimplemented in Python, and scikit-learn random forests with default parameters were trained on data from the US cohort. Classifier performance on the Belgian cohort was reported as the median AUC with percentile confidence intervals calculated over 10,000 bootstrap iterations. What TCRdb holds here is the immuneACCESS table cut down to in-frame rearrangements. Part of the clones is not present; checked against another copy, under half of the missing clones reflect an unresolved V gene, and the others are unexplained. V, J and clone size are taken as reported in that table, and D and trimming were inferred from the DNA itself. For this sample there are about 59,000 clones; about 81% appear just once. The leading ten clones occupy 1.1% of the sample.

A remark on this clone: What antigen it recognizes has not been identified. Base qualities are missing; no much larger clone stands one base away.

The CDR3 goes from the cysteine to the phenylalanine over 15 residues. Here the CDR3 DNA is all that survives: 45 bases in frame from base 1. Trimming removed 3 bases from V and 7 bases from J; the gene matches leave 6 bases unexplained. The germline V gene encodes CDR1 GTSNPN and CDR2 SVGIG (reference sequence). This TCR derives from an adult in good health and CMV-seronegative. This chain joins TRBV30 to TRBJ1-6, with TRBD1 matching 10 junction bases. Input material: memory CD4+ T cells from blood. In nucleotide form, the sequence is TGTGCCTGGAGCGGGACAGGGGTTTGGAATTCACCCCTCCACTTT. Its translation reads: CAWSGTGVWNSPLHF.